Presented here are 18 T cell receptor beta chains from one specimen sequenced in a study of CD8 T cells in ankylosing spondylitis. Study-level points and caveats: There was a TCR beta motif, made of several highly homologous variants, that appeared characteristic of ankylosing spondylitis blood.

Via MiXCR, TCRdb re-called the 5' RACE reads, giving one row per CDR3 protein. The sample holds just under 550,000 distinct CDR3 sequences; roughly 13% are singletons and the top ten take 6.8%. Their specific antigens are unknown. The sample was blood, either unsorted or a sorted T cell fraction (not recorded which). The receptor set was obtained from a male donor with ankylosing spondylitis.

This clonotype appeared a few times. V and J are TRBV7-8 and TRBJ2-7; unclear D gene. Germline V gene lookup returns CDR1 SGHVS and CDR2 FQNEAQ. This CDR3 comprises 12 residues. V lost 3 bases and J 7 bases, leaving 10 bases between the germline ends. The CDR3 loop is CASSLGRPEQYF. CDR3 DNA: TGTGCCAGCAGCTTGGGAAGGCCGGAGCAGTACTTC.

This clonotype has only a few counts. The rearrangement uses TRBV10-2 and TRBJ1-2; 8 bases map to TRBD1. The length of the CDR3 is 13 residues. Germline assignment: CDR1 WSHSY and CDR2 SAAADI. The trim removed 7 bases at V and 13 bases at J, leaving 14 bases unmatched. CDR3 bases: TGCGCCAGCACCATGGACAGGGCAGCGGCGGCCACCTTC. As protein: CASTMDRAAAATF.

The chain combines TRBV7-9 with TRBJ2-1; 11 positions agree with TRBD2. There are 15 residues in the CDR3. The germline gives CDR1 SEHNR, CDR2 FQNEAQ (reference sequence). V dropped 5 bases and J dropped 8; count of bases not matched to a gene: 8. As DNA, the CDR3 is TGTGCCAGCAGCCTCCTTAGCGGGAGGGTCGATGAGCAGTTCTTC. It codes for CASSLLSGRVDEQFF.

V gene TRBV20-1 combines with J gene TRBJ1-1; TRBD1 is a possible D gene (6 bases). Germline CDR1 and CDR2: DFQATT and SNEGSKA (reference sequence). The CDR3 consists of 15 residues. V lost 4 bases, J lost 0 bases, and 15 bases lay in between. CDR3 bases: TGCAGTGCTAACGGGGGCGGTAAAATGAACACTGAAGCTTTCTTT. Amino acid sequence: CSANGGGKMNTEAFF.

A few counts support this clonotype. The chain combines TRBV2 with TRBJ1-2; tentatively, D is TRBD1 (5 bases). V dropped 6 bases and J dropped 5 bases, with 10 bases sitting between them. The germline CDR1 and CDR2 sequences are SNHLY and FYNNEI. This CDR3 contains 12 residues. The CDR3 region is CASRQDLYGYTF. The CDR3 bases are TGTGCCAGCAGACAGGACCTTTATGGCTACACCTTC.

This chain links TRBV2 with TRBJ2-3; perhaps TRBD1 as D (6 bases). In germline, CDR1 is SNHLY, CDR2 FYNNEI. Deletions cut 2 bases from V and 3 bases from J, with 9 bases between. This CDR3 comprises 14 residues. The chain's CDR3 is CASSEYRVTDTQYF. CDR3 nucleotides: TGTGCCAGCAGTGAATACAGGGTGACAGATACGCAGTATTTT.

The V call is TRBV6-1, the J call TRBJ1-3; D possibly corresponds to TRBD1 (5 bases). The CDR3 has 14 amino acids. Trimming cost V 6 bases and J 0 bases, with 9 bases left between them. Germline CDR1 and CDR2: MNHNS and SASEGT. CDR3: CASRTGGSGNTIYF. The CDR3 DNA reads TGTGCCAGCAGAACCGGGGGCTCTGGAAACACCATATATTTT.

The genes are TRBV11-3 and TRBJ2-3; D is possibly TRBD2 (5 bases). V lost 4 bases to trimming and J lost 4 bases, with 15 bases between them. Germline CDR1 reads SGHNT; CDR2 reads YENEEA. The CDR3 length is 15 residues. CDR3 sequence (DNA): TGTGCCAGCAGCTCCCGTTTGGCGGGCCCAGATACGCAGTATTTT. Its translation is CASSSRLAGPDTQYF.

This clonotype has ten or more counts. This chain connects TRBV7-8 to TRBJ1-5, with 7 bases matching TRBD1. CDR3 length: 15 amino acids. V was clipped by 5 bases and J by 4 bases; unmatched bases: 8. Germline values: CDR1 SGHVS, CDR2 FQNEAQ. The CDR3 sequence: CASSLTDRRNQPQHF. The CDR3 DNA follows: TGTGCCAGCAGCCTCACGGACAGGAGGAATCAGCCCCAGCATTTT. Full variable domain (missing parts from reference TRBV7-8 and TRBJ1-5): GAGVSQSPRYKVAKRGQDVALRCDPISGHVSLFWYQQALGQGPEFLTYFQNEAQLDKSGLPSDRFFAERPEGSVSTLKIQRTQQEDSAVYLCASSLTDRRNQPQHFGDGTRLSIL.

The rearrangement joins TRBV5-1 to TRBJ2-1; TRBD2 aligns across 10 bases. J gave up 7 bases and V 2 bases, and 6 bases lay outside the gene matches. This CDR3 is 15 amino acids long. The V gene's germline CDR1 is SGHRS and CDR2 YFSETQ. The CDR3, as DNA: TGCGCCAGCAGCTTCGTAGCGGGAGGAACGAATGAGCAGTTCTTC. Its translation is CASSFVAGGTNEQFF. The variable domain in full, with the rest retrieved from reference TRBV5-1 and TRBJ2-1, is KAGVTQTPRYLIKTRGQQVTLSCSPISGHRSVSWYQQTPGQGLQFLFEYFSETQRNKGNFPGRFSGRQFSNSRSEMNVSTLELGDSALYLCASSFVAGGTNEQFFGPGTRLTVL.

The rearrangement links TRBV7-9 to TRBJ2-1; 9 bases are shared with TRBD2. CDR3 length: 16 amino acids. Germline V gene data show CDR1 as SEHNR and CDR2 as FQNEAQ (reference sequence). The trim removed 4 bases at V and 10 bases at J, leaving 14 bases unmatched. This chain's CDR3 is CASSSRGTSSSLEQFF. The CDR3 DNA reads TGTGCCAGCAGCTCTCGCGGGACTAGCTCCTCGCTGGAGCAGTTCTTC.

This chain joins TRBV20-1 and TRBJ2-5; maybe TRBD2 (6 bases). Germline loops: CDR1 DFQATT, CDR2 SNEGSKA (reference sequence). CDR3 size: 13 residues. Trimming pared 4 bases from V and 5 bases from J, leaving 14 bases between. CDR3 loop: CSATSSGVETQYF. The CDR3 DNA sequence: TGCAGTGCTACCTCCTCGGGGGTCGAGACCCAGTACTTC.

This clonotype was seen a handful of times. The chain recombines TRBV29-1 with TRBJ1-1; 9 positions agree with TRBD1. Germline V lookup: CDR1 SQVTM, CDR2 ANQGSEA. V lost 4 bases and J lost 0; bases outside the gene matches: 6. The CDR3 is 15 residues long. CDR3 DNA sequence: TGCAGCGTTGGCCGACAGGGGGGGATGAACACTGAAGCTTTCTTT. Its translation: CSVGRQGGMNTEAFF.

V is TRBV18 and J is TRBJ1-1, with no clear D. The CDR3 has 16 amino acids. Germline V gene data show CDR1 as KGHSH and CDR2 as LQKENI. V was cut by 1 base and J by 3 bases, with 15 bases left in between. CDR3 residues: CASSPRRIGRDTEAFF. The CDR3 coding sequence is TGTGCCAGCTCACCACGAAGGATTGGTCGGGACACTGAAGCTTTCTTT.

The V gene is TRBV29-1, the J gene TRBJ2-2; maybe TRBD2 (7 bases). The CDR3 spans 14 residues. CDR1 is SQVTM and CDR2 is ANQGSEA in the germline V gene. The V and J ends lost 6 bases and 5 bases respectively, with 16 bases between them. CDR3 DNA sequence: TGCAGCGTGGGGGGGGCATACGAAACCGGGGAGCTGTTTTTT. As protein: CSVGGAYETGELFF.

V is TRBV19 and J is TRBJ2-7; 10 bases are shared with TRBD1. J was trimmed by 9 bases and V by 4 bases; bases with no gene match: 6. CDR1 LNHDA and CDR2 SQIVND come from the germline V gene (reference sequence). The CDR3 loop spans 13 amino acids. CDR3 nucleotide sequence: TGTGCCAGTAGTACCCGACAGGGGGCGAGGCAGTACGTC. It translates to CASSTRQGARQYV.

The gene calls are TRBV5-1 and TRBJ2-1; 8 bases agree with TRBD2. Germline V gene lookup returns CDR1 SGHRS and CDR2 YFSETQ. This CDR3 comprises 18 residues. V dropped 2 bases and J dropped 6; count of bases not matched to a gene: 16. CDR3 residues: CASSFRREATNRSNEQFF. CDR3 DNA sequence: TGCGCCAGCAGCTTTCGGCGGGAGGCCACCAATCGTAGCAATGAGCAGTTCTTC.

This rearrangement joins TRBV6-5 to TRBJ2-2, with 8 bases fitting TRBD1. Germline V lookup: CDR1 MNHEY, CDR2 SVGAGI. With V trimmed by 5 bases and J by 5 bases, 13 bases remained unmatched. The length of the CDR3 is 17 residues. CDR3 in DNA: TGTGCCAGCAGTACTACAGGGGGACGGAGGAATACCGGGGAGCTGTTTTTT. It yields the protein CASSTTGGRRNTGELFF.